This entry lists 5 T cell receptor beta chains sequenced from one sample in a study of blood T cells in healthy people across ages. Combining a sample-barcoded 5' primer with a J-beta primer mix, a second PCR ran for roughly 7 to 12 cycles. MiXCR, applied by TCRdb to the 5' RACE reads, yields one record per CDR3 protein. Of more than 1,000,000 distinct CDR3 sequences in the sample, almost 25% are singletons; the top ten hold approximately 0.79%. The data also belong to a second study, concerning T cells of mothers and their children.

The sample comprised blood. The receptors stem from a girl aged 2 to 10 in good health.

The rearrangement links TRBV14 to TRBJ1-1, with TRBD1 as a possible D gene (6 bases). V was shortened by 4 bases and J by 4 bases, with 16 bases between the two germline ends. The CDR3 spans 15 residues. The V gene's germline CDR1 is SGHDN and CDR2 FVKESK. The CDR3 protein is CASSRGERGGTEAFF. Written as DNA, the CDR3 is TGTGCCAGCAGCCGAGGGGAAAGAGGGGGCACTGAAGCTTTCTTT.

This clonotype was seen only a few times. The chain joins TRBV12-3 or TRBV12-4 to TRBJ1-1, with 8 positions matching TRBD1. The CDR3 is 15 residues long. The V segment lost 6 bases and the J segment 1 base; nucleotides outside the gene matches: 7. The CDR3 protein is CASRRTGGRNTEAFF. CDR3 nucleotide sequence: TGTGCCAGCAGACGCACAGGGGGTCGGAACACTGAAGCTTTCTTT.

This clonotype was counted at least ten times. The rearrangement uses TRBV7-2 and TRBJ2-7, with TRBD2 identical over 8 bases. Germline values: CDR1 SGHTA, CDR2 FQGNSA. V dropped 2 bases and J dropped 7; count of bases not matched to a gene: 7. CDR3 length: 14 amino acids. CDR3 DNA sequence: TGTGCCAGCAGCTTAACGTCGGGGGGGGAGGAGCAGTACTTC. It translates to CASSLTSGGEEQYF.

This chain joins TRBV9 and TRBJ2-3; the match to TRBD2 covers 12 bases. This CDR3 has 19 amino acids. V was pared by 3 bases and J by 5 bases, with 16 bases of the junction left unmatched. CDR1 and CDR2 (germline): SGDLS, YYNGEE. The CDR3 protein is CASSGKGLAGLEVEDTQYF. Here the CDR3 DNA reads TGTGCCAGCAGCGGGAAGGGACTAGCGGGCCTCGAGGTAGAAGATACGCAGTATTTT.

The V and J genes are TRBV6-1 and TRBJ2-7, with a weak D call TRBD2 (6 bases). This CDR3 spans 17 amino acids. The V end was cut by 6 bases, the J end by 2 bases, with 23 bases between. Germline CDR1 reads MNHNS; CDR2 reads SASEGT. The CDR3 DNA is TGTGCCAGCAGCCCCCCGGGGGACGCCCCGGTACCCTACGAGCAGTACTTC. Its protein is CASSPPGDAPVPYEQYF.